A single TCR beta chain is shown here with its context. The data were produced by immunoSEQ multiplex PCR, yet TCRdb's version contains in-frame clones alone and is incomplete. The data show approximately 190,000 clones, roughly 90% seen once. The CDR3 has 15 residues. The data derive from a study of blood T cell repertoires in COVID-19. Sequencing was performed on peripheral blood. The TCR comes from a man aged 50-59 years with acute or convalescent COVID-19. The chain recombines TRBV21-1 with TRBJ1-4; no check of the table's D call, TRBD1, against the DNA was made. TRBV21-1 counts as a pseudogene. CDR3 sequence: CASSAPGTGDEKLFF. The CDR3, as DNA: TGTGCCAGCAGCGCGCCCGGGACAGGGGACGAAAAACTGTTTTTT.